These T cell receptor beta chains were read from a single sample in a study of identical twins. TCRdb ran MiXCR on the 5' RACE reads and lists one entry per CDR3 protein. The data hold about 690,000 distinct CDR3 sequences, with approximately 6.1% observed a single time. The material sequenced was naive T cells sorted from blood. These receptors were taken from a man younger than 35 in good health. CDR3s include the opening cysteine and the closing phenylalanine or tryptophan. The order of the fields is CDR3 protein, CDR3 DNA, V gene, clone size, J gene, D gene. D genes are given only for firm matches. Size tells how often a clone was seen (once, few, many) or the class of an expanded clone, and some rows leave it out.

cdr3_aa: CASSFLQGEYRDDEQFF
cdr3_nt: TGTGCCAGCAGCTTCCTACAGGGGGAATATCGGGATGATGAGCAGTTCTTC
v_call: TRBV7-9
clone_size: .
j_call: TRBJ2-1
d_call: TRBD1

cdr3_aa: CASSSLTSGTGTTQYF
cdr3_nt: TGCGCCAGCAGCTCTTTGACTAGCGGGACGGGGACTACGCAGTATTTT
v_call: TRBV5-1
clone_size: many
j_call: TRBJ2-3
d_call: TRBD2

cdr3_aa: CASSQDTGAGTEAFF
cdr3_nt: TGTGCCAGCAGCCAAGATACAGGGGCGGGCACTGAAGCTTTCTTT
v_call: TRBV4-2
clone_size: many
j_call: TRBJ1-1
d_call: TRBD1

cdr3_aa: CASSLHGDRATDTQYF
cdr3_nt: TGTGCCAGCAGCTTACATGGGGATCGGGCGACAGATACGCAGTATTTT
v_call: TRBV7-9
clone_size: few
j_call: TRBJ2-3
d_call: .

cdr3_aa: CASQSSGHSYEQYF
cdr3_nt: TGCGCCAGCCAGTCTTCGGGACACTCATACGAGCAGTACTTC
v_call: TRBV5-1
clone_size: many
j_call: TRBJ2-7
d_call: .

cdr3_aa: CASTGGVNSGNTIYF
cdr3_nt: TGTGCCAGCACCGGAGGGGTAAACTCTGGAAACACCATATATTTT
v_call: TRBV9
clone_size: few
j_call: TRBJ1-3
d_call: .

cdr3_aa: CASSGDRGRSEQYF
cdr3_nt: TGTGCCAGCAGTGGGGACAGGGGGAGGAGTGAGCAGTACTTC
v_call: TRBV27
clone_size: many
j_call: TRBJ2-7
d_call: TRBD1

cdr3_aa: CASSLDGYSGNTIYF
cdr3_nt: TGTGCCAGCAGCTTAGACGGGTACTCTGGAAACACCATATATTTT
v_call: TRBV7-6
clone_size: many
j_call: TRBJ1-3
d_call: .

cdr3_aa: CSARTGTSGLTDTQYF
cdr3_nt: TGCAGTGCTAGAACGGGGACTAGCGGACTCACAGATACGCAGTATTTT
v_call: TRBV20-1
clone_size: few
j_call: TRBJ2-3
d_call: TRBD2

cdr3_aa: CASSLTGGGYEQFF
cdr3_nt: TGCGCCAGCAGCTTGACGGGAGGGGGTTATGAGCAGTTCTTC
v_call: TRBV5-1
clone_size: few
j_call: TRBJ2-1
d_call: TRBD2

cdr3_aa: CASSLAEINEQFF
cdr3_nt: TGTGCCAGCAGTTTAGCGGAAATCAATGAGCAGTTCTTC
v_call: TRBV12-3/TRBV12-4
clone_size: many
j_call: TRBJ2-1
d_call: .

cdr3_aa: CATLGTAATNEKLFF
cdr3_nt: TGTGCCACACTCGGGACGGCCGCAACTAATGAAAAACTGTTTTTT
v_call: TRBV6-1
clone_size: .
j_call: TRBJ1-4
d_call: .

cdr3_aa: CSARAQGYTF
cdr3_nt: TGCAGTGCTAGAGCTCAGGGCTACACCTTC
v_call: TRBV20-1
clone_size: many
j_call: TRBJ1-2
d_call: .

cdr3_aa: CSARVLVQYF
cdr3_nt: TGCAGTGCTAGAGTGCTCGTGCAGTACTTC
v_call: TRBV20-1
clone_size: few
j_call: TRBJ2-7
d_call: .

cdr3_aa: CSARVGTRPQNTEAFF
cdr3_nt: TGCAGTGCTAGAGTGGGGACAAGGCCCCAGAACACTGAAGCTTTCTTT
v_call: TRBV20-1
clone_size: many
j_call: TRBJ1-1
d_call: .

cdr3_aa: CATSRPSFWQEKQETQYF
cdr3_nt: TGTGCCACCAGCAGACCCAGCTTCTGGCAGGAGAAACAAGAGACCCAGTACTTC
v_call: TRBV15
clone_size: .
j_call: TRBJ2-5
d_call: .

cdr3_aa: CASSLRPGLAGPSYNEQFF
cdr3_nt: TGTGCCAGCAGTCTCCGACCGGGACTAGCGGGTCCCTCCTACAATGAGCAGTTCTTC
v_call: TRBV28
clone_size: many
j_call: TRBJ2-1
d_call: TRBD2

cdr3_aa: CSVVGREGSYNEQFF
cdr3_nt: TGCAGCGTTGTTGGGCGGGAGGGCTCCTACAATGAGCAGTTCTTC
v_call: TRBV29-1
clone_size: many
j_call: TRBJ2-1
d_call: TRBD2

cdr3_aa: CSVEDSLTGELFF
cdr3_nt: TGCAGCGTTGAAGACAGTTTAACTGGGGAGCTGTTTTTT
v_call: TRBV29-1
clone_size: many
j_call: TRBJ2-2
d_call: .

cdr3_aa: CASIPGTRAGELFF
cdr3_nt: TGTGCCAGTATTCCCGGGACGAGAGCCGGGGAGCTGTTTTTT
v_call: TRBV19
clone_size: .
j_call: TRBJ2-2
d_call: .

cdr3_aa: CASSSPTFSRLNYGYTF
cdr3_nt: TGTGCCAGCAGCTCCCCAACATTTTCAAGACTTAACTATGGCTACACCTTC
v_call: TRBV12-3/TRBV12-4
clone_size: many
j_call: TRBJ1-2
d_call: .

cdr3_aa: CASSYLVWNTEAFF
cdr3_nt: TGTGCCAGCAGTTATTTGGTCTGGAACACTGAAGCTTTCTTT
v_call: TRBV6-2/TRBV6-3
clone_size: few
j_call: TRBJ1-1
d_call: .

cdr3_aa: CASSYPGQGETQYF
cdr3_nt: TGTGCCAGCAGTTACCCTGGACAGGGGGAGACCCAGTACTTC
v_call: TRBV6-5
clone_size: .
j_call: TRBJ2-5
d_call: TRBD1

cdr3_aa: CSVLWEGSYEQYF
cdr3_nt: TGCAGCGTTCTTTGGGAGGGTTCCTACGAGCAGTACTTC
v_call: TRBV29-1
clone_size: many
j_call: TRBJ2-7
d_call: TRBD2